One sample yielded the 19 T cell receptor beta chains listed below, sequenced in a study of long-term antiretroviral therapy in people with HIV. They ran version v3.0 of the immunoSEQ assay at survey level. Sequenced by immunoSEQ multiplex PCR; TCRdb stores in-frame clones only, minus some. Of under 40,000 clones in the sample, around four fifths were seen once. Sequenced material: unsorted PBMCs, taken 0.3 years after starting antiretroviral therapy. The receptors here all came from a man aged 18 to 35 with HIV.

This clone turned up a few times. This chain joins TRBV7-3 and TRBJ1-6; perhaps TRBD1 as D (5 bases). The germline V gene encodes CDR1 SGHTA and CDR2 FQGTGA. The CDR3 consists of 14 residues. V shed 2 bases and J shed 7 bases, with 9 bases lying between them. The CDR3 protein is CASSLRPGNSPLHF. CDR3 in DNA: TGTGCCAGCAGCTTACGGCCAGGGAATTCACCCCTCCACTTT.

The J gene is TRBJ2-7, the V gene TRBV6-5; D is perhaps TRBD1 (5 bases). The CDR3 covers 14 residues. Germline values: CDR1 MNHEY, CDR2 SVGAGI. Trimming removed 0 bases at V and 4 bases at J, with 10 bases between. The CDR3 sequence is CASSYSETGYEQYF. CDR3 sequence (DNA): TGTGCCAGCAGTTACTCTGAAACAGGTTACGAGCAGTACTTC.

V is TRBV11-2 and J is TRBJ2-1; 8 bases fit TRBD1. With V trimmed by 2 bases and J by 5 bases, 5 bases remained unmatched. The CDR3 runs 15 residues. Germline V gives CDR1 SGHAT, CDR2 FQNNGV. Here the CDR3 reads CASSLLGQGHNEQFF. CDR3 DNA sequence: TGTGCCAGCAGCTTACTAGGACAGGGACACAATGAGCAGTTCTTC.

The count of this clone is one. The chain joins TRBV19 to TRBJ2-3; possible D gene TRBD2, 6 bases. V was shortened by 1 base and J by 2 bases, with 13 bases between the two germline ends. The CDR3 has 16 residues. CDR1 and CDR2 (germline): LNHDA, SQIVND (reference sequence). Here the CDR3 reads CASSIGTSRLTDTQYF. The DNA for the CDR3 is TGTGCCAGTAGTATAGGTACTAGCAGGCTCACAGATACGCAGTATTTT.

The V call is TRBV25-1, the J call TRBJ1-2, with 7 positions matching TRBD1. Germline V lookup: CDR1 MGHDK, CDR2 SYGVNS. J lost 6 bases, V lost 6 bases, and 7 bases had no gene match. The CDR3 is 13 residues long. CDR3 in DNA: TGTGCCAGCAGCCAGGACAGGAGGGATGGCTACACCTTC. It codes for CASSQDRRDGYTF.

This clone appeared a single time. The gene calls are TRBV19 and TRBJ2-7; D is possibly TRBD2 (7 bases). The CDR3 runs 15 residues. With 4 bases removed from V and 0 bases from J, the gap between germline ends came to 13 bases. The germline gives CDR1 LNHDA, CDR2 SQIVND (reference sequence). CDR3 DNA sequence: TGTGCCAGTAGTAGGCCGGGGGGCCTCTCCTACGAGCAGTACTTC. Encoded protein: CASSRPGGLSYEQYF.

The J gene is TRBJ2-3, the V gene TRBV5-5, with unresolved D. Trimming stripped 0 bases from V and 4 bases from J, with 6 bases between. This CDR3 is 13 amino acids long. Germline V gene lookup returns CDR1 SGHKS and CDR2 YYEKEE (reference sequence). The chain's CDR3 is CASSLDRPDTQYF. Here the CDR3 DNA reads TGTGCCAGCAGCTTGGATCGTCCAGATACGCAGTATTTT.

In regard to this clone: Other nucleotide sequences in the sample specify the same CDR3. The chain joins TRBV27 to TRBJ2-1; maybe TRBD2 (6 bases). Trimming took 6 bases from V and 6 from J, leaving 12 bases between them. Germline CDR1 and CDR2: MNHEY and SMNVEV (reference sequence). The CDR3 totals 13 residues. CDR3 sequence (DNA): TGTGCCAGCAGCCCCGGGGGTGGCAATGAGCAGTTCTTC. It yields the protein CASSPGGGNEQFF.

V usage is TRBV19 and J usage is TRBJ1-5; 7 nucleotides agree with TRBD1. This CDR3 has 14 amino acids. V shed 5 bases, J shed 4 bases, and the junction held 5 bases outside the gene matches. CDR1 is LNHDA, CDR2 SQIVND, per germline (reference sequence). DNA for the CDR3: TGTGCCAGTAGTTTGTACAGGGGAAATCAGCCCCAGCATTTT. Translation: CASSLYRGNQPQHF.

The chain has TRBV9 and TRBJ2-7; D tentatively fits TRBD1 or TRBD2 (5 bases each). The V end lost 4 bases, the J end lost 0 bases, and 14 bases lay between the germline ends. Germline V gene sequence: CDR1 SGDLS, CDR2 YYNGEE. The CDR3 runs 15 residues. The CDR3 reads CASSQGDGTSYEQYF. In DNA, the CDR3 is TGTGCCAGCAGCCAAGGCGACGGGACCTCCTACGAGCAGTACTTC.

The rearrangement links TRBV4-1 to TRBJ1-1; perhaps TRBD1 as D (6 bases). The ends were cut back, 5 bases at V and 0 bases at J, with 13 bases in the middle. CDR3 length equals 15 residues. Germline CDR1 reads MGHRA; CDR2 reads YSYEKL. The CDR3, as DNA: TGCGCCAGCAGCTTCCTGACAGGAATGAACACTGAAGCTTTCTTT. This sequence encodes CASSFLTGMNTEAFF.

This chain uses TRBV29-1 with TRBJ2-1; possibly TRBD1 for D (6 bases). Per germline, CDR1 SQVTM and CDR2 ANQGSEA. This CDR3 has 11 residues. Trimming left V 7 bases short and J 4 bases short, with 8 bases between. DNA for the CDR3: TGCAGCGGTGGACAGTACAATGAGCAGTTCTTC. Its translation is CSGGQYNEQFF.

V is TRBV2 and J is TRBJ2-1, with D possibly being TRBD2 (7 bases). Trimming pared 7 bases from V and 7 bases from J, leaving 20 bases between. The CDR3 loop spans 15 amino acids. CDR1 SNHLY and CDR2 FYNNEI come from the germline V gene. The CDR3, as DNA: TGTGCCAGCACCAAAAGGGGGAGGGGGGGAAATGAGCAGTTCTTC. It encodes CASTKRGRGGNEQFF. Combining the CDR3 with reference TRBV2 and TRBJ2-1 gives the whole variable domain EPEVTQTPSHQVTQMGQEVILRCVPISNHLYFYWYRQILGQKVEFLVSFYNNEISEKSEIFDDQFSVERPDGSNFTLKIRSTKLEDSAMYFCASTKRGRGGNEQFFGPGTRLTVL.

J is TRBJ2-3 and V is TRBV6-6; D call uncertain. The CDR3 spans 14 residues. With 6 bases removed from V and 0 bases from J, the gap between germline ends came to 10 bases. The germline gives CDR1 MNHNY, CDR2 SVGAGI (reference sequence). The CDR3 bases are TGTGCCAGCAGCAGGTCCTCTAGCACAGATACGCAGTATTTT. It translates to CASSRSSSTDTQYF.

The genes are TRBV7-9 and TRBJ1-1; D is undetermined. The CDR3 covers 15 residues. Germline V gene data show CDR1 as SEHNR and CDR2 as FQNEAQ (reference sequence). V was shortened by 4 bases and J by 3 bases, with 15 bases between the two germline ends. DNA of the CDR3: TGTGCCAGCAGCTGGGGATTGTCGGGGTACACTGAAGCTTTCTTT. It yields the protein CASSWGLSGYTEAFF.

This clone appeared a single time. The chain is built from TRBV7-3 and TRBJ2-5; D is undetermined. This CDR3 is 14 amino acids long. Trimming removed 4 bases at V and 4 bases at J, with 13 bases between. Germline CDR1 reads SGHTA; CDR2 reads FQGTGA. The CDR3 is CASSYFSTSETQYF. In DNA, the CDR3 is TGTGCCAGCAGCTACTTCTCTACCTCAGAGACCCAGTACTTC. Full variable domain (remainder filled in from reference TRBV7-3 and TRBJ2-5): GAGVSQTPSNKVTEKGKYVELRCDPISGHTALYWYRQSLGQGPEFLIYFQGTGAADDSGLPNDRFFAVRPEGSVSTLKIQRTERGDSAVYLCASSYFSTSETQYFGPGTRLLVL.

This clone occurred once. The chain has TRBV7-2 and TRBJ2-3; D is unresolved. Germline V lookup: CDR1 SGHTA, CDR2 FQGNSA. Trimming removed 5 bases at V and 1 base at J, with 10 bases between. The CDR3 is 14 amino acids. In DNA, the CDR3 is TGTGCCAGCAGCCCGTGGGCGGGCACAGATACGCAGTATTTT. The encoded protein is CASSPWAGTDTQYF.

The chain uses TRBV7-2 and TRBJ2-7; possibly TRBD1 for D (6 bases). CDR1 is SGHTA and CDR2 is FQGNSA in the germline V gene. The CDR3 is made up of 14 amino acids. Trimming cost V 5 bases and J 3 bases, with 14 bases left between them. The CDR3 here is CASSPTGYSYEQYF. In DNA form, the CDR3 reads TGTGCCAGCAGCCCTACAGGGTATAGCTACGAGCAGTACTTC. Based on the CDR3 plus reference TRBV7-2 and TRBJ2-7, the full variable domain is GAGVSQSPSNKVTEKGKDVELRCDPISGHTALYWYRQSLGQGLEFLIYFQGNSAPDKSGLPSDRFSAERTGGSVSTLTIQRTQQEDSAVYLCASSPTGYSYEQYFGPGTRLTVT.

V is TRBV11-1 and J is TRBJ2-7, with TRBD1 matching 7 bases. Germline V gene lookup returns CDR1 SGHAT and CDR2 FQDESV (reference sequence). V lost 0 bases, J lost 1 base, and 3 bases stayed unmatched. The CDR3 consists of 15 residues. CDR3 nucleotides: TGTGCCAGCAGCTTAGCCGGGACAGTTTCCTACGAGCAGTACTTC. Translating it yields CASSLAGTVSYEQYF.